This T cell receptor (beta chain) was sequenced for a study of Graves' ophthalmopathy and Graves' hyperthyroidism. Study-level background: Peripheral blood (taken before any treatment) was collected at initial diagnosis.

Transcripts of RNA were the source for amplifying TCR beta CDR3 regions. A first-round RT-PCR used HTBI primers, followed by a second-round multiplex PCR. MiXCR was run by TCRdb on the multiplex PCR reads, yielding one entry per CDR3 protein. The data contain hundreds of thousands of distinct CDR3 sequences, about a fifth of them singletons. Establishment of the diagnosis relied upon clinical symptoms, serum thyroxine, TRAb, thyroid ultrasound and orbital computed tomography. Germline V gene data show CDR1 as PRHDT and CDR2 as FYEKMQ (reference sequence). V was cut by 5 bases and J by 8 bases, with 22 bases left in between. CDR3 size: 16 residues. This clonotype was seen ten or more times.

This TCR derives from a woman under 30 with stable Graves' hyperthyroidism. Some clones in this sample may be carry-over from other donors' samples. Sequenced: peripheral blood. The chain has TRBV13 and TRBJ2-4, with a possible D match to TRBD2 (7 bases). The CDR3 region has the DNA TGTGCCAGCAGCCACGAGGCTGGGGGCGCGGGGGACATTCAGTACTTC. Protein sequence: CASSHEAGGAGDIQYF.